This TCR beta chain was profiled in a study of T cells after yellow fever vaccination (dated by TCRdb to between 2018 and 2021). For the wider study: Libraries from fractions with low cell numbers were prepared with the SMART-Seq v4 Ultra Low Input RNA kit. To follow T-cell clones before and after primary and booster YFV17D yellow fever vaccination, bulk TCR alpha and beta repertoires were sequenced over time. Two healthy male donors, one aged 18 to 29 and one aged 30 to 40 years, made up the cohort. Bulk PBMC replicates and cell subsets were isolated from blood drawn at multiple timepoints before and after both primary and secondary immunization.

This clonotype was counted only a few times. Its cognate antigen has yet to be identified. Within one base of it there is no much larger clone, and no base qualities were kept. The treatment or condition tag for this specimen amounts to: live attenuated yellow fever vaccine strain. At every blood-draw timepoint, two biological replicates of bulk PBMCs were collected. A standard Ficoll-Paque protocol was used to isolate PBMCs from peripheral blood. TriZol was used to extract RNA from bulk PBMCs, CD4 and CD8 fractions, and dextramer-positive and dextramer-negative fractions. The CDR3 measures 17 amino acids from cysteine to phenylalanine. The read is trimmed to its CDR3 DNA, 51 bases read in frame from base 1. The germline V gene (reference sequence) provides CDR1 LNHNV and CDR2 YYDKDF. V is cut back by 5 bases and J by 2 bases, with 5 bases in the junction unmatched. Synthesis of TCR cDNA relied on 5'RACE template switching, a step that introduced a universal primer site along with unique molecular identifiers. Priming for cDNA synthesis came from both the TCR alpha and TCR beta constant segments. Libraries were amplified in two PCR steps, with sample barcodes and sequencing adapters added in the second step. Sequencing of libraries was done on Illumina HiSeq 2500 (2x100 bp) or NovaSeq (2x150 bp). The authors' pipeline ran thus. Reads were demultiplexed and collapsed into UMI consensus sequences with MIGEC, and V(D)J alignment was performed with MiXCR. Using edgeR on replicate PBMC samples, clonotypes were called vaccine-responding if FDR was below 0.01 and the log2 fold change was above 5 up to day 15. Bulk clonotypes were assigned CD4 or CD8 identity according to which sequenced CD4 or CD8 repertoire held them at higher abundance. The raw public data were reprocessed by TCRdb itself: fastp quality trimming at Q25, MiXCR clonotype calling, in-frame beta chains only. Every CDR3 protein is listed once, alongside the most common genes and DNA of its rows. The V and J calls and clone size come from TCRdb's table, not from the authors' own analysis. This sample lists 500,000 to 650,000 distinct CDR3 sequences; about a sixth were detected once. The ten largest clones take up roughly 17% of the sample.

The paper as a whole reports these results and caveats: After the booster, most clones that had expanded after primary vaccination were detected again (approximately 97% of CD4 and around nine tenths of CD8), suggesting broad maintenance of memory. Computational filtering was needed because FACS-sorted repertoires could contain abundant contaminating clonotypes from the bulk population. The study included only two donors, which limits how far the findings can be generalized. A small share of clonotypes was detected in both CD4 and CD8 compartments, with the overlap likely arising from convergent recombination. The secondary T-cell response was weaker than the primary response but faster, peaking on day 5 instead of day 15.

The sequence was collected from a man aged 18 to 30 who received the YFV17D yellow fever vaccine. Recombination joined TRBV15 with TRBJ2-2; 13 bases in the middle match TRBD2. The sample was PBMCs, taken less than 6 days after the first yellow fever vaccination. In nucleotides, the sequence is TGTGCCACCAGCGTAAGGACTAGCGGGGGAAACACCGGGGAGCTGTTTTTT. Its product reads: CATSVRTSGGNTGELFF.